Only a few counts were recorded for the clone carrying this T cell receptor beta chain. The antigen is undetermined. This specimen belongs to a study of T-cell reconstitution after alpha-beta-depleted transplantation in children. General study findings and limits: Several hundred expanded graft clones reportedly supplied alpha-beta T cells about two months after transplant. Newly produced T cells mostly provided counts and TCRbeta diversity after one year, as hyperexpanded clones declined. Surviving recipient T cells and thymic progenitors underlay high day-60 TCRbeta diversity in some patients.

Construction of the TCRbeta library involved unique molecular identifiers. TCRdb itself ran the PCR reads through MiXCR, one entry per CDR3 protein. The sample contains 700,000 or so distinct CDR3 sequences, around 14% of which appear only once. This specimen was PBMCs, taken before TCRalphabeta/CD19-depleted stem cell transplant. This receptor was taken from a girl aged 2 to 10 with congenital amegakaryocytic thrombocytopenia, due to receive a stem cell transplant.

In DNA form, the CDR3 reads TGCAGTGCTAGAAGGGGGGTAGCTGGGGAGCAGTTCTTC. Translation: CSARRGVAGEQFF. The chain couples TRBV20-1 to TRBJ2-1, with D perhaps assigned TRBD1 or TRBD2 (6 bases each). This CDR3 spans 13 amino acids. V was cut by 2 bases and J by 10 bases, with 15 bases left in between. Germline CDR1 is DFQATT and CDR2 is SNEGSKA (reference sequence).